Here is one T cell receptor (beta chain) with its context. The source of the sample is a study of cytomegalovirus exposure and HLA in healthy donors. The wider study: A subsequent analysis stated that the 120 or so validation repertoires were run on the same platform as the roughly 620 first-cohort repertoires.

TCRdb keeps only in-frame clones here, not all; method: immunoSEQ multiplex PCR. This table has roughly 250,000 clones, roughly 90% appearing once. The specimen was PBMCs. This sequence was found in a young woman in good health and CMV-seronegative.

CDR3: CASSPGRGTSNYGYTF. In DNA form, the CDR3 reads TGTGCCAGTAGTCCCGGACGGGGGACTTCTAACTATGGCTACACCTTC. This chain uses TRBV19 with TRBJ1-2; TRBD1 is a possible D gene (5 bases). Trimming took off 5 bases at V and 0 bases at J, with 16 bases between the two ends. Germline V gives CDR1 LNHDA, CDR2 SQIVND (reference sequence). CDR3 length equals 16 residues. The complete variable domain, with remaining parts taken from reference TRBV19 and TRBJ1-2, reads DGGITQSPKYLFRKEGQNVTLSCEQNLNHDAMYWYRQDPGQGLRLIYYSQIVNDFQKGDIAEGYSVSREKKESFPLTVTSAQKNPTAFYLCASSPGRGTSNYGYTFGSGTRLTVV.